This T cell receptor (beta chain) was recovered during a study of OX40 agonist ivuxolimab in advanced cancers. Germline V CDR1 and CDR2: SEHNR, FQNEAQ (reference sequence). The length of the CDR3 is 13 residues. V dropped 0 bases and J dropped 7 bases, with 7 bases sitting between them. Profiled with immunoSEQ multiplex PCR; TCRdb holds only in-frame clones, not every one. The profile covers 65,000 to 80,000 clones, with roughly nine tenths appearing a single time and approximately 15% taken by the ten largest. This sequence originates from an adult with an advanced solid tumor such as melanoma, head and neck, liver or kidney cancer. This sequence joins TRBV7-9 and TRBJ1-5; no clear D gene. Sequenced material: CD4+ or CD8+ T cells sorted from blood, taken in a trial of the OX40 agonist ivuxolimab. CDR3 sequence reads: CASSLAGSQPQHF. The CDR3, as DNA: TGTGCCAGCAGCTTAGCAGGGTCCCAGCCCCAGCATTTT.